The present T cell receptor (beta chain) was sequenced within a study of blood T cell repertoires in COVID-19. Study in general: The United States, Italy and Spain supplied acute and convalescent COVID-19 samples. PBMCs, B-cell-depleted T cells, or T cells provided the cDNA or gDNA that made up the material.

Only a few counts were recorded for this clone. The CDR3 contains 13 residues. The germline V and J ends were trimmed by 5 bases and 12 bases, with 19 bases remaining between them. In the original workflow: Counts of nucleated cells, estimated from reference gene primer amplification, were obtained. TCRdb keeps only in-frame clones here, not all; method: immunoSEQ multiplex PCR. The DNA gave D and trimming, while V, J and clone size come from that table. The profile covers hundreds of thousands of clones, with approximately 83% appearing a single time and roughly 15% taken by the ten largest. This chain joins TRBV12-3 or TRBV12-4 and TRBJ1-1, with D unclear. Sequenced input: peripheral blood. This clonotype originated in a human donor in a cohort sampled during active COVID-19. In nucleotides, the CDR3 is TGTGCCAGCAGTCCCCGCAGAACAGAGCTCCCTTTCTTT. Its protein is CASSPRRTELPFF.